Detailed here is one TCR beta chain. This record belongs to a study of blood T cell repertoires in COVID-19. The wider study: Donors in the United States, Italy and Spain gave samples during acute or convalescent COVID-19. T cells, B-cell-depleted T cells, or PBMCs supplied cDNA or gDNA.

Authors' processing steps: Estimation of nucleated cell counts relied on the amplification of reference gene primers. TCRdb's table, derived via immunoSEQ multiplex PCR, lists solely in-frame clones and lacks some. D and trimming come from the DNA, and the V and J calls and clone size come from that table. The sample lists 140,000 or so clones; 75% to 85% were seen once. Germline loops: CDR1 LGHNA, CDR2 YSLEER. Deletions cut 4 bases from V and 0 bases from J, with 10 bases between. This CDR3 region has 14 residues. The clonotype was recovered from a man in his 70s who had recovered from COVID-19. The rearrangement joins TRBV4-3 to TRBJ2-7; D may be TRBD2 (6 bases). Sample: peripheral blood. CDR3 loop: CASSRGANSYEQYF. Written as DNA, the CDR3 is TGCGCCAGCAGCCGCGGGGCGAACTCCTACGAGCAGTACTTC.